This T cell receptor beta chain was recorded in a study of T cells in Graves' hyperthyroidism and ophthalmopathy. Findings and limits, study-wide: Most thyroid clonotypes that were expanded above 0.001 also turned up in blood. Before onset, ophthalmopathy was predicted by the model a median around 6 months earlier.

The patients, who ranged from 18 to 65 in age, presented with newly diagnosed hyperthyroidism lasting under 2 months. Patients were excluded because of uncontrolled infection, other autoimmune disease, pregnancy or lactation. As concerns this clonotype: What it recognizes is unknown. A much larger clonotype is one base distant, so this may be a read error.

Amplified regions were TCR beta CDR3 sequences from RNA transcripts. Primed by the HTBI set, a first-round RT-PCR was run on the TCR CDR3. TCRdb analysed the multiplex PCR reads with MiXCR anew, one entry per CDR3 protein. The sample lists approximately 410,000 distinct CDR3 sequences; roughly an eighth were seen once. Deletions cut 0 bases from V and 5 bases from J, with 13 bases between. The CDR3 loop spans 15 amino acids. CDR1 is SGHAT and CDR2 is FQNNGV in the germline V gene. Sequenced material: blood. The chain employs TRBV11-2 and TRBJ1-1; D gene ambiguous. The sequence was obtained from a woman younger than 30 with Graves' hyperthyroidism. CDR3 loop: CASSLDPISKTEAFF. Written as DNA, the CDR3 is TGTGCCAGCAGCTTAGATCCGATTTCAAAGACTGAAGCTTTCTTT.